Following are 25 T cell receptor beta chains from one sample sequenced in a study of blood T cell repertoires in COVID-19 (dated by TCRdb to about 2020). The receptor library was made with the immunoSEQ multiplex PCR assay. The table comes from immuneACCESS by way of TCRdb, which keeps in-frame sequences with V and J called. Part of the clones is missing from these tables; in studies checked, under half for an unresolved V gene and the rest for unknown reasons. Across this sample there are about 300,000 clones, with more than 75% seen only once. About 4.2% of the sample is held by the ten biggest clonotypes. Sequencing was performed on PBMCs or T cells enriched from blood (not recorded which). These receptors came from a man under 40 who had recovered from COVID-19.

The rearrangement uses TRBV6-5 and TRBJ2-7; 8 bases align to TRBD2. With V trimmed by 4 bases and J by 7 bases, 9 bases remained unmatched. This CDR3 is 14 amino acids long. Germline CDR1 is MNHEY and CDR2 is SVGAGI. The CDR3 reads CASSSMTSDKEQYF. Here the CDR3 DNA reads TGTGCCAGCAGTTCCATGACTAGCGACAAGGAGCAGTACTTC.

This CDR3 reads CASSQQPAWGVGSPLHF. For the CDR3, the DNA is TGTGCCAGCAGCCAACAACCGGCTTGGGGGGTCGGTTCACCCCTCCACTTT. This chain links TRBV3-1 (or the pseudogene TRBV3-2) with TRBJ1-6; D is perhaps TRBD1 (5 bases). V was pared by 2 bases and J by 9 bases, with 20 bases between. Germline CDR1 is LGHDT and CDR2 is YNNKEL (reference sequence). The CDR3 is made up of 17 amino acids.

This clone appeared a few times. This chain joins TRBV3-1 (or the pseudogene TRBV3-2) and TRBJ1-1, with D perhaps matching TRBD1 (5 bases). V dropped 2 bases and J dropped 3 bases, with 13 bases sitting between them. The CDR3 has 15 amino acids. Germline assignment: CDR1 LGHDT and CDR2 YNNKEL (reference sequence). DNA of the CDR3: TGTGCCAGCAGCCAATTGCAGGGAGGAGACACTGAAGCTTTCTTT. It encodes CASSQLQGGDTEAFF.

V is TRBV4-1 and J is TRBJ2-5, with D tentatively TRBD2 (6 bases). This CDR3 region has 15 residues. Germline V gene lookup returns CDR1 MGHRA and CDR2 YSYEKL. The V end was cut by 1 base, the J end by 5 bases, with 14 bases between. The CDR3 DNA follows: TGCGCCAGCAGCCAAGGGACCAAAGGAGGGGAGACCCAGTACTTC. Translating gives CASSQGTKGGETQYF.

The rearrangement joins TRBV6-5 to TRBJ1-2; perhaps TRBD1 as D (5 bases). V lost 2 bases, J lost 3 bases, and 13 bases lay in between. Germline assignment: CDR1 MNHEY and CDR2 SVGAGI. CDR3 length equals 15 residues. For the CDR3, the DNA is TGTGCCAGCAGTTACGGGGGGACCTCTTACTATGGCTACACCTTC. Residues: CASSYGGTSYYGYTF.

The chain is built from TRBV27 and TRBJ2-1, with D possibly matching TRBD2 (6 bases). Germline CDR1 MNHEY, CDR2 SMNVEV (reference sequence). V lost 2 bases and J 4 bases, leaving 12 bases between the germline ends. The CDR3 extends over 15 amino acids. The CDR3 nucleotides read TGTGCCAGCAGTTTAAGCCAGGAGGGGTACAATGAGCAGTTCTTC. It specifies CASSLSQEGYNEQFF.

This clone was seen a single time. The rearrangement links TRBV5-1 to TRBJ1-3; D remains ambiguous. CDR3 length equals 14 residues. Germline lookup yields CDR1 SGHRS and CDR2 YFSETQ. The germline V and J ends were trimmed by 4 bases and 0 bases, with 8 bases remaining between them. CDR3 sequence reads: CASSADNSGNTIYF. The DNA of the CDR3 is TGCGCCAGCAGCGCCGACAACTCTGGAAACACCATATATTTT.

This clone was detected a few times. The gene calls are TRBV28 and TRBJ2-7; 8 bases match TRBD2. Germline CDR1 and CDR2: MDHEN and SYDVKM. V shed 6 bases, J shed 3 bases, and the junction held 13 bases outside the gene matches. The CDR3 loop spans 16 amino acids. In DNA, the CDR3 is TGTGCCAGCAGCTCCCCCGGGGGGGCGGGTGTCTACGAGCAGTACTTC. It specifies CASSSPGGAGVYEQYF. Using reference TRBV28 and TRBJ2-7 for the parts outside the CDR3, the full variable domain is DVKVTQSSRYLVKRTGEKVFLECVQDMDHENMFWYRQDPGLGLRLIYFSYDVKMKEKGDIPEGYSVSREKKERFSLILESASTNQTSMYLCASSSPGGAGVYEQYFGPGTRLTVT.

The CDR3 coding sequence is TGTGCCAGTAGTTTTTACAGGGGTGGGCCTGAAGCTTTCTTT. Its protein is CASSFYRGGPEAFF. The rearrangement uses TRBV19 and TRBJ1-1; 7 nucleotides align to TRBD1. Germline-derived CDR1 and CDR2 are LNHDA and SQIVND (reference sequence). The CDR3 extends over 14 amino acids. V dropped 5 bases and J dropped 6; count of bases not matched to a gene: 9.

The V gene is TRBV2, the J gene TRBJ2-3; 9 bases fit TRBD1. Germline V gene lookup returns CDR1 SNHLY and CDR2 FYNNEI. V trimming: 4 bases; J trimming: 3 bases; junction bases outside the gene matches: 5. CDR3 size: 15 residues. The CDR3 region has the DNA TGTGCCAGCAGTGCGACAGGGGGAATGACAGATACGCAGTATTTT. Protein: CASSATGGMTDTQYF.

The rearrangement uses TRBV7-9 and TRBJ2-7; tentative D call: TRBD1 (6 bases). The CDR3 runs 14 residues. V lost 5 bases to trimming and J lost 6 bases, with 17 bases between them. The V gene's germline CDR1 is SEHNR and CDR2 FQNEAQ (reference sequence). CDR3 region: CASSPGTTLPEQYF. In nucleotides, the CDR3 is TGTGCCAGCAGCCCCGGGACAACCCTCCCCGAGCAGTACTTC.

This chain links TRBV28 with TRBJ1-2; D may be TRBD1 (5 bases). The V and J ends lost 7 bases and 3 bases respectively, with 18 bases between them. Germline assignment: CDR1 MDHEN and CDR2 SYDVKM. The CDR3 contains 15 residues. CDR3 residues: CASTLSGGGYYGYTF. The CDR3 DNA reads TGTGCCAGCACCCTCTCGGGGGGAGGGTACTATGGCTACACCTTC.

The chain links TRBV27 to TRBJ2-5; 9 positions agree with TRBD2. The V gene end was trimmed by 1 base and the J gene end by 7 bases; junction bases not matched to a gene: 10. Germline CDR1 reads MNHEY; CDR2 reads SMNVEV (reference sequence). The CDR3 loop spans 16 amino acids. CDR3 protein: CASSLLAAGGRGTQYF. As DNA, the CDR3 is TGTGCCAGCAGTTTATTGGCCGCGGGGGGGCGGGGGACCCAGTACTTC.

The chain uses TRBV5-4 and TRBJ2-3; TRBD2 matches 7 bases. The CDR3 contains 15 residues. Trimming took 4 bases from V and 2 from J; bases not matched to a gene: 7. From germline, CDR1 is SGHNT and CDR2 YYREEE (reference sequence). CDR3 in DNA: TGTGCCAGCAGCGCGACTAGCAGATACACAGATACGCAGTATTTT. Translation: CASSATSRYTDTQYF.

The chain couples TRBV14 to TRBJ2-1, with 9 bases matching TRBD1. V lost 0 bases and J lost 9; bases outside the gene matches: 9. Germline V gives CDR1 SGHDN, CDR2 FVKESK. This CDR3 comprises 16 residues. The CDR3 is CASSQELWDRASEQFF. CDR3 DNA sequence: TGTGCCAGCAGCCAAGAACTTTGGGACAGGGCATCTGAGCAGTTCTTC.

This clone was seen just once. This same CDR3 is encoded by further DNA sequences in the sample. The chain joins TRBV12-3 or TRBV12-4 to TRBJ2-7; a weak D match, TRBD2 (6 bases). V shed 6 bases and J shed 4 bases, with 7 bases lying between them. The length of the CDR3 is 11 residues. DNA for the CDR3: TGTGCCAGCAGCGGGGGTTACGAGCAGTACTTC. Protein sequence: CASSGGYEQYF.

The rearrangement links TRBV5-1 to TRBJ1-2, with D uncertain. Germline CDR1 is SGHRS and CDR2 is YFSETQ. The V gene lost 4 bases and the J gene lost 0 bases, with 16 bases spanning the gap. This CDR3 region has 16 residues. The CDR3 protein is CASSREVGLANYGYTF. In DNA form, the CDR3 reads TGCGCCAGCAGCCGGGAGGTGGGTTTGGCTAACTATGGCTACACCTTC.

The chain joins TRBV3-1 (or the pseudogene TRBV3-2) to TRBJ1-4, with unresolved D. Germline CDR1 reads LGHDT; CDR2 reads YNNKEL (reference sequence). The CDR3 contains 12 residues. V was shortened by 1 base and J by 8 bases, with 5 bases between the two germline ends. CDR3: CASSQGSEKLFF. CDR3 in DNA: TGTGCCAGCAGCCAAGGGAGCGAAAAACTGTTTTTT.

This clone occurred once. The chain uses TRBV30 and TRBJ2-2, with D possibly being TRBD1 (6 bases). CDR1 and CDR2 (germline): GTSNPN, SVGIG (reference sequence). V lost 1 base, J lost 3 bases, and 9 bases lay in between. The CDR3 runs to 14 residues. The CDR3 nucleotides are TGTGCCTGGAGTGGGACAGCCTACACCGGGGAGCTGTTTTTT. It specifies CAWSGTAYTGELFF.

This rearrangement joins TRBV5-1 to TRBJ2-5, with 8 positions matching TRBD1. This CDR3 comprises 16 residues. Germline assignment: CDR1 SGHRS and CDR2 YFSETQ. V was pared by 4 bases and J by 5 bases, with 13 bases of the junction left unmatched. CDR3 protein: CASSESGGWVLETQYF. Here the CDR3 DNA reads TGCGCCAGCAGCGAATCAGGGGGCTGGGTGTTGGAGACCCAGTACTTC.

The gene calls are TRBV5-4 and TRBJ2-3; tentatively, D is TRBD1 (6 bases). The CDR3 contains 15 residues. Trimming stripped 4 bases from V and 4 bases from J, with 16 bases between. Germline CDR1 and CDR2: SGHNT and YYREEE (reference sequence). As DNA, the CDR3 is TGTGCCAGCAGCCCCGGATTCAGGGGATCAGATACGCAGTATTTT. As protein: CASSPGFRGSDTQYF.

In its sample, this clone was seen once. The chain recombines TRBV11-3 with TRBJ2-1, with 10 bases matching TRBD2. CDR3 length: 17 amino acids. Germline CDR1 reads SGHNT; CDR2 reads YENEEA. Germline trimming cut 2 bases from V and 5 bases from J; bases unmatched to any gene: 9. The CDR3 bases are TGTGCCAGCAGCTTAATGAGCGGGAGGGGATTAGACAATGAGCAGTTCTTC. Translated, it gives CASSLMSGRGLDNEQFF.

The chain links TRBV28 to TRBJ1-1, with a possible D match to TRBD1 (5 bases). The CDR3 has 14 residues. Looked up from germline, CDR1 is MDHEN and CDR2 is SYDVKM. V shed 7 bases and J shed 4 bases, with 16 bases lying between them. The CDR3 spells CASTTIRGSTEAFF. CDR3 nucleotide sequence: TGTGCCAGCACCACCATCCGGGGGAGCACTGAAGCTTTCTTT. Filled out from reference TRBV28 and TRBJ1-1, the complete variable domain reads DVKVTQSSRYLVKRTGEKVFLECVQDMDHENMFWYRQDPGLGLRLIYFSYDVKMKEKGDIPEGYSVSREKKERFSLILESASTNQTSMYLCASTTIRGSTEAFFGQGTRLTVV.

The chain uses TRBV2 and TRBJ1-3; 9 positions match TRBD1. The V gene's germline CDR1 is SNHLY and CDR2 FYNNEI. The junction had 23 bases not matched to a gene; V was cut back by 2 bases and J by 6 bases. The CDR3 spans 21 residues. The CDR3 is CASSERLVGLTGGKKENTIYF. CDR3 nucleotide sequence: TGTGCCAGCAGTGAAAGGCTAGTGGGGCTGACAGGGGGTAAAAAAGAAAACACCATATATTTT.

V gene TRBV4-1 combines with J gene TRBJ2-5; TRBD2 might be the D (6 bases). CDR1 MGHRA and CDR2 YSYEKL come from the germline V gene. CDR3 length: 15 amino acids. The V end was cut by 3 bases, the J end by 7 bases, with 18 bases between. Here the CDR3 reads CASSHPSGLSRTQYF. CDR3 nucleotide sequence: TGCGCCAGCAGCCACCCATCGGGACTCTCTAGGACCCAGTACTTC.